This passage covers 22 T cell receptor beta chains from one sample sequenced in a study of vaccination and CD4 T cells after COVID-19. CD4+ T cells that had been cultured provided DNA sequenced with the Oncomine TCR Beta short-read assay. TCRdb reprocessed the PCR reads with MiXCR, giving one entry per CDR3 protein. The table lists about 21,000 distinct CDR3 sequences, roughly half of them singletons, with 7% to 8.5% in the top ten. Their specific antigens are unknown. Treatment here: roughly ten-day PBMC culture with coronavirus spike peptide pools or control peptides (ViraFEST assay). Sequencing input: CD4+ T cells from blood, cultured in vitro. These TCRs come from a human donor who had recovered from COVID-19.

The chain is built from TRBV25-1 and TRBJ1-4; TRBD1 matches at 8 bases. The ends lost 5 bases at V and 0 bases at J; junction bases unmatched: 2. The CDR3 sequence is 15 residues long. The germline V gene encodes CDR1 MGHDK and CDR2 SYGVNS. DNA for the CDR3: TGTGCCAGCAGTCGACAGGGGACAACTAATGAAAAACTGTTTTTT. Encoded protein: CASSRQGTTNEKLFF.

V usage is TRBV19 and J usage is TRBJ2-1; TRBD1 is a possible D gene (5 bases). The V end lost 8 bases, the J end lost 7 bases, and 12 bases lay between the germline ends. Per the germline V gene, CDR1 is LNHDA and CDR2 is SQIVND (reference sequence). The CDR3 has 12 amino acids. For the CDR3, the DNA is TGTGCCAGTCAGGGCGGCTTTAATGAGCAGTTCTTC. Amino acids: CASQGGFNEQFF.

The V gene is TRBV10-3, the J gene TRBJ1-2, with TRBD1 matching over 10 bases. CDR1 ENHRY and CDR2 SYGVKD come from the germline V gene. CDR3 length equals 13 residues. V shed 6 bases, J shed 7 bases, and the junction held 5 bases outside the gene matches. As DNA, the CDR3 is TGTGCCATCAGATTCGACAGGGGGCCTGGCTACACCTTC. Its protein is CAIRFDRGPGYTF.

The chain couples TRBV20-1 to TRBJ1-2, with no clear D. Germline V gene data show CDR1 as DFQATT and CDR2 as SNEGSKA (reference sequence). The V and J ends lost 2 bases and 3 bases respectively, with 7 bases between them. CDR3 length: 12 amino acids. Here the CDR3 reads CSARLFDYGYTF. DNA of the CDR3: TGCAGTGCTAGACTCTTCGACTATGGCTACACCTTC.

V gene TRBV7-7 combines with J gene TRBJ2-2; 8 bases align to TRBD1. The CDR3 is made up of 14 amino acids. The trim removed 6 bases at V and 7 bases at J, leaving 7 bases unmatched. Germline CDR1 and CDR2: SSHAT and FNYEAQ (reference sequence). As DNA, the CDR3 is TGTGCCAGCAGTCTCCAGGGGGCCGACGGGGAGCTGTTTTTT. This encodes CASSLQGADGELFF. Full variable domain (outside the CDR3, taken from reference TRBV7-7 and TRBJ2-2): GAGVSQSPRYKVTKRGQDVTLRCDPISSHATLYWYQQALGQGPEFLTYFNYEAQPDKSGLPSDRFSAERPEGSISTLTIQRTEQRDSAMYRCASSLQGADGELFFGEGSRLTVL.

The rearrangement joins TRBV7-7 to TRBJ2-2; tentatively, D is TRBD2 (6 bases). CDR1 and CDR2 from the germline V gene are SSHAT and FNYEAQ (reference sequence). The ends were cut back, 8 bases at V and 2 bases at J, with 15 bases in the middle. CDR3 length: 15 residues. This CDR3 is CASSSGDFNTGELFF. In DNA, the CDR3 is TGTGCCAGCTCCTCGGGGGACTTTAACACCGGGGAGCTGTTTTTT.

This clonotype was counted only a few times. The J gene is TRBJ1-3, the V gene TRBV7-2; D unresolved. With 5 bases removed from V and 0 bases from J, the gap between germline ends came to 14 bases. Germline V lookup: CDR1 SGHTA, CDR2 FQGNSA. The CDR3 is 16 amino acids. CDR3 amino acids: CASSPSVGYSGNTIYF. DNA for the CDR3: TGTGCCAGCAGCCCTTCCGTCGGATACTCTGGAAACACCATATATTTT.

The V call is TRBV11-2, the J call TRBJ2-7; 9 bases fit TRBD2. Unmatched junction bases numbered 9, after V lost 4 bases and J lost 2 bases. Germline CDR1 SGHAT, CDR2 FQNNGV. The CDR3 has 16 residues. The CDR3 DNA is TGTGCCAGCAGCTCTCCCCGGGGACTAGCCCCCTACGAGCAGTACTTC. This translates into CASSSPRGLAPYEQYF.

The chain recombines TRBV5-1 with TRBJ1-1; D uncertain. In germline, CDR1 is SGHRS, CDR2 YFSETQ. There are 15 residues in the CDR3. Between the trimmed V and J ends, which lost 0 bases and 0 bases, there was a span of 9 bases. The CDR3 DNA reads as TGCGCCAGCAGCTTGGTGGGCCCTATGAACACTGAAGCTTTCTTT. Translated: CASSLVGPMNTEAFF.

The chain uses TRBV6-5 and TRBJ2-6; no firm D call. The CDR3 has 14 amino acids. The V and J ends lost 4 bases and 3 bases respectively, with 7 bases between them. CDR1 is MNHEY and CDR2 is SVGAGI in the germline V gene. The CDR3 protein is CASSSVVGANVLTF. The CDR3 bases are TGTGCCAGCAGTTCTGTGGTTGGGGCCAACGTCCTGACTTTC.

The chain carries TRBV6-5 and TRBJ2-1, with TRBD2 matching over 8 bases. The trim removed 0 bases at V and 8 bases at J, leaving 6 bases unmatched. Germline loops: CDR1 MNHEY, CDR2 SVGAGI. This CDR3 is built from 15 residues. CDR3 residues: CASSYSLSGNDEQFF. The CDR3 DNA sequence: TGTGCCAGCAGTTACTCTCTTAGCGGGAACGATGAGCAGTTCTTC.

The chain couples TRBV2 to TRBJ2-3, with TRBD2 identical over 15 bases. The trim removed 6 bases at V and 4 bases at J, leaving 5 bases unmatched. CDR3 length equals 16 residues. Germline V gene sequence: CDR1 SNHLY, CDR2 FYNNEI. The CDR3, as DNA: TGTGCCAGCAGAAAGGGACTAGCGGGAGGATCAGATACGCAGTATTTT. Translated: CASRKGLAGGSDTQYF.

The sample holds a few counts of this clonotype. The chain has TRBV5-8 and TRBJ1-1; TRBD1 is a possible D gene (6 bases). V lost 4 bases and J lost 6, with 10 bases in between. This CDR3 is built from 12 residues. The germline V gene has CDR1 SGHTS and CDR2 YDEGEE. The CDR3 sequence: CASSPGQSEAFF. The CDR3 nucleotides read TGTGCCAGCAGCCCCGGACAGTCTGAAGCTTTCTTT.

This chain links TRBV27 with TRBJ1-1; D not certain. Trimming stripped 3 bases from V and 7 bases from J, with 9 bases between. CDR3 length: 12 amino acids. Germline CDR1 reads MNHEY; CDR2 reads SMNVEV (reference sequence). This chain's CDR3 is CASSFGGGEAFF. The CDR3 nucleotides read TGTGCCAGCAGTTTCGGAGGAGGTGAAGCTTTCTTT.

V and J are TRBV6-1 and TRBJ2-5; D may be TRBD1 (6 bases). The CDR3 contains 12 residues. CDR1 MNHNS and CDR2 SASEGT come from the germline V gene. Trimming cost V 6 bases and J 4 bases, with 9 bases left between them. The CDR3 loop is CASRGDTETQYF. CDR3 nucleotide sequence: TGTGCCAGCAGGGGGGACACAGAGACCCAGTACTTC.

The chain uses TRBV7-9 and TRBJ2-2, with D perhaps TRBD1 (6 bases). The ends were cut back, 2 bases at V and 6 bases at J, with 10 bases in the middle. The germline V gene has CDR1 SEHNR and CDR2 FQNEAQ (reference sequence). The CDR3 has 14 residues. Here the CDR3 DNA reads TGTGCCAGCAGCTTAAGGGGGTCGGCCGGGGAGCTGTTTTTT. It specifies CASSLRGSAGELFF.

The chain couples TRBV6-1 to TRBJ2-3; 9 bases fit TRBD2. Trimming took 10 bases from V and 4 from J; bases not matched to a gene: 15. Germline-derived CDR1 and CDR2 are MNHNS and SASEGT. The CDR3 has 16 amino acids. The CDR3 nucleotides are TGTGCCACGAGCCCATGGGCTAGCGGGGTGGCAGATACGCAGTATTTT. It codes for CATSPWASGVADTQYF.

The chain carries TRBV19 and TRBJ1-1; a weak D match, TRBD1 (6 bases). The CDR3 has 16 amino acids. CDR1 is LNHDA and CDR2 is SQIVND in the germline V gene (reference sequence). Trimming took off 5 bases at V and 0 bases at J, with 16 bases between the two ends. CDR3 DNA: TGTGCCAGTAGTGATATCTGGGGGCGCGTGAACACTGAAGCTTTCTTT. It encodes CASSDIWGRVNTEAFF.

The chain couples TRBV5-1 to TRBJ2-5, with 8 bases lining up with TRBD2. Germline CDR1 reads SGHRS; CDR2 reads YFSETQ. The CDR3 is 15 amino acids. Trimming cost V 3 bases and J 3 bases; bases outside gene matches: 7. The CDR3 sequence is CASSSGGLGKETQYF. In nucleotides, the CDR3 is TGCGCCAGCAGCTCTGGGGGACTAGGAAAAGAGACCCAGTACTTC.

The chain recombines TRBV29-1 with TRBJ1-1, with D unresolved. Trimming removed 6 bases from V and 4 bases from J, with 15 bases in between. The CDR3 sequence is 13 residues long. Germline CDR1 SQVTM, CDR2 ANQGSEA. This chain's CDR3 is CSVVRKGGTEAFF. For the CDR3, the DNA is TGCAGCGTCGTGAGGAAGGGCGGCACTGAAGCTTTCTTT.

The V and J genes are TRBV6-2 or TRBV6-3 and TRBJ1-1; weak D call: TRBD1 (5 bases). Germline V gives CDR1 MNHEY, CDR2 SVGEGT. This CDR3 contains 14 residues. V was pared by 6 bases and J by 7 bases, with 18 bases between. Here the CDR3 DNA reads TGTGCCAGCAGGGCTCAGGGAGGGCTTGGTGAAGCTTTCTTT. Amino acid sequence: CASRAQGGLGEAFF.

This clonotype appeared a few times. The chain recombines TRBV20-1 with TRBJ1-6; D remains ambiguous. Germline V gene sequence: CDR1 DFQATT, CDR2 SNEGSKA (reference sequence). V was shortened by 6 bases and J by 0 bases, with 12 bases between the two germline ends. The CDR3 is made up of 15 amino acids. CDR3 coding DNA: TGCAGTGCCGGAGGGAGGAGCTCCTATAATTCACCCCTCCACTTT. Protein sequence: CSAGGRSSYNSPLHF.